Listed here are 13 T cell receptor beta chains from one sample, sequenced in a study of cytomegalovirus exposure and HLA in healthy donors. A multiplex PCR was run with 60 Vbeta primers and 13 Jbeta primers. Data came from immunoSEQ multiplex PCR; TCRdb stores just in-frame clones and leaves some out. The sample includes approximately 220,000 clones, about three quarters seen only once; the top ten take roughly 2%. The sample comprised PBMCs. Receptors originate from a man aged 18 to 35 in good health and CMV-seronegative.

As DNA, the CDR3 is TGTGCCAGCAGCCAAGGCAGGTGGGGGGGCACTGAAGCTTTCTTT. As protein: CASSQGRWGGTEAFF. J is TRBJ1-1 and V is TRBV14; a possible D gene is TRBD1 (5 bases). The germline CDR1 and CDR2 sequences are SGHDN and FVKESK. CDR3 length: 15 amino acids. The germline V and J ends were trimmed by 1 base and 4 bases, with 13 bases remaining between them.

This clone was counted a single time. The CDR3 DNA sequence: TGTGCCAGCGCACAGGACGTCTACCAAGAGACCCAGTACTTC. Translation gives CASAQDVYQETQYF. This chain uses TRBV6-5 with TRBJ2-5, with a weak D call TRBD1 (5 bases). This CDR3 contains 14 residues. V lost 8 bases and J 0 bases, leaving 13 bases between the germline ends. Germline V CDR1 and CDR2: MNHEY, SVGAGI.

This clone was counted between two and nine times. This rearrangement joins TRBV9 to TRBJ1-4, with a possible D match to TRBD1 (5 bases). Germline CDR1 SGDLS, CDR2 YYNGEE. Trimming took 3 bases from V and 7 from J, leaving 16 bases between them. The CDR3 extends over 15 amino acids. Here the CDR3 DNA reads TGTGCCAGCAGCGCTGGGACTATCGGGGGTGAAAAACTGTTTTTT. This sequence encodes CASSAGTIGGEKLFF.

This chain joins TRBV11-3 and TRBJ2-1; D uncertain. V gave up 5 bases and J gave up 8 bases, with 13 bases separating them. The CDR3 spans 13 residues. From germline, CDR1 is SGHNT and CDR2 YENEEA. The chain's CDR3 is CASSPDLGDEQFF. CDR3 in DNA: TGTGCCAGCAGCCCCGACCTAGGCGATGAGCAGTTCTTC.

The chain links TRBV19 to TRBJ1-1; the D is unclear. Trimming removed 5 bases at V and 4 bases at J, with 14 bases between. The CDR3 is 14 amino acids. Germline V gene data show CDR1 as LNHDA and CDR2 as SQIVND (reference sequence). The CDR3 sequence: CASSLDMGATEAFF. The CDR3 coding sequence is TGTGCCAGTAGTCTTGACATGGGCGCCACTGAAGCTTTCTTT. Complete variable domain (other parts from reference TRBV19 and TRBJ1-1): DGGITQSPKYLFRKEGQNVTLSCEQNLNHDAMYWYRQDPGQGLRLIYYSQIVNDFQKGDIAEGYSVSREKKESFPLTVTSAQKNPTAFYLCASSLDMGATEAFFGQGTRLTVV.

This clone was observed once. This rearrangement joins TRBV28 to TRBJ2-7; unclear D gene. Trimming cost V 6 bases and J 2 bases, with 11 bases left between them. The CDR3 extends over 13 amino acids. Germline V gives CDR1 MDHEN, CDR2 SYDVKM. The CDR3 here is CASRLAGPYEQYF. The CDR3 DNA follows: TGTGCCAGCAGGCTGGCAGGCCCCTACGAGCAGTACTTC.

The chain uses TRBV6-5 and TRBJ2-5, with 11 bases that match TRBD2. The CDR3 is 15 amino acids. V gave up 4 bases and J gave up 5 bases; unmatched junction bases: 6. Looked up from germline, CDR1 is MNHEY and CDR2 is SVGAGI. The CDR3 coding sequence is TGTGCCAGCAGTTTACTAGCGGGAGTTAGTGAGACCCAGTACTTC. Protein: CASSLLAGVSETQYF.

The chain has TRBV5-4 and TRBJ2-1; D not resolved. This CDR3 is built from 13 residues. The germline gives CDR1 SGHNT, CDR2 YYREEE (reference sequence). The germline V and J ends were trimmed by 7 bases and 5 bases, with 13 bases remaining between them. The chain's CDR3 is CASAMTWDNEQFF. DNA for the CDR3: TGTGCCAGCGCCATGACTTGGGACAATGAGCAGTTCTTC.

The CDR3 nucleotides are TGTGCCAGCAGTAGACCAAGACAGGGCTTTATTAACAATGAGCAGTTCTTC. This encodes CASSRPRQGFINNEQFF. V is TRBV2 and J is TRBJ2-1; 7 bases map to TRBD1. Losses at the gene ends were 5 bases for V and 5 bases for J; bases not matched to a gene: 15. Germline values: CDR1 SNHLY, CDR2 FYNNEI. The CDR3 totals 17 residues.

In nucleotides, the CDR3 is TGTGCCAGCTGGAACCGGGGGACGGGCGACGAGCAGTACTTC. It yields the protein CASWNRGTGDEQYF. The chain is built from TRBV27 and TRBJ2-7; the D gene is possibly TRBD2 (6 bases). V was cut by 8 bases and J by 5 bases, with 19 bases left in between. There are 14 residues in the CDR3. Germline CDR1 and CDR2: MNHEY and SMNVEV (reference sequence).

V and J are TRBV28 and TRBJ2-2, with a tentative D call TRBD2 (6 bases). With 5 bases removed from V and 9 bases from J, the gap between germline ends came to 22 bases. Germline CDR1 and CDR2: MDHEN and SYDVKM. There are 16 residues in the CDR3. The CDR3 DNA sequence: TGTGCCAGCAGTCCAGGGACTCCGAAAAGGAGCAGGGAGCTGTTTTTT. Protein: CASSPGTPKRSRELFF.

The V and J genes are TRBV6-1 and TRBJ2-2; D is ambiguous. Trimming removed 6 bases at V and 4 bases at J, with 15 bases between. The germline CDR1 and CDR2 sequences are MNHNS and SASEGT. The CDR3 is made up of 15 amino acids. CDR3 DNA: TGTGCCAGCAGGGTGACTCGTCGCGGCACCGGGGAGCTGTTTTTT. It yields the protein CASRVTRRGTGELFF.

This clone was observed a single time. CDR3: CASSLEEGSTEAFF. The CDR3 nucleotides read TGTGCCAGCAGCTTAGAGGAGGGTAGCACTGAAGCTTTCTTT. The chain employs TRBV7-2 and TRBJ1-1; D is ambiguous. Trimming left V 1 base short and J 4 bases short, with 10 bases between. Germline CDR1 and CDR2: SGHTA and FQGNSA. CDR3 length: 14 residues.